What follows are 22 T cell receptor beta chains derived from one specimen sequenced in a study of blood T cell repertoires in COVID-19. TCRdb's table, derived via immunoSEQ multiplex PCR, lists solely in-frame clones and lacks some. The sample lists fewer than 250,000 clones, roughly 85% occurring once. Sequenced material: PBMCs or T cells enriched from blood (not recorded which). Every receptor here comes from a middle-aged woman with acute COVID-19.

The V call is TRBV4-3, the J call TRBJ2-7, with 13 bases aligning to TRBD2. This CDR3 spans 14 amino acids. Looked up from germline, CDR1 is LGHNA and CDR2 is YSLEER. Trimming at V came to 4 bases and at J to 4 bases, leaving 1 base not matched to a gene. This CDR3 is CASSPGLAGYEQYF. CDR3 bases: TGCGCCAGCAGCCCGGGACTAGCGGGATACGAGCAGTACTTC.

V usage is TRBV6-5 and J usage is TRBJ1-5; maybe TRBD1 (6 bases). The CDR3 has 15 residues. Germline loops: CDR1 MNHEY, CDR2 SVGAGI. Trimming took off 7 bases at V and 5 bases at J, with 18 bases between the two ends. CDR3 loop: CASKTSRGWDQPQHF. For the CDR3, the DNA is TGTGCCAGCAAAACCTCCAGGGGATGGGATCAGCCCCAGCATTTT.

CDR3 protein: CASSHGPQGEQYF. The CDR3 nucleotides are TGTGCCAGCAGCCACGGTCCACAGGGCGAGCAGTACTTC. The rearrangement joins TRBV11-2 to TRBJ2-7; a possible D gene is TRBD1 (6 bases). CDR1 is SGHAT, CDR2 FQNNGV, per germline. This CDR3 contains 13 residues. V was shortened by 5 bases and J by 6 bases, with 14 bases between the two germline ends.

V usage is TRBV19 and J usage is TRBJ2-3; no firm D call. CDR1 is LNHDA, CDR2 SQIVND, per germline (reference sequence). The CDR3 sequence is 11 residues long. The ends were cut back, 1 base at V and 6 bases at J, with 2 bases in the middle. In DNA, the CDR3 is TGTGCCAGTAGTATAGCGGATACGCAGTATTTT. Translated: CASSIADTQYF.

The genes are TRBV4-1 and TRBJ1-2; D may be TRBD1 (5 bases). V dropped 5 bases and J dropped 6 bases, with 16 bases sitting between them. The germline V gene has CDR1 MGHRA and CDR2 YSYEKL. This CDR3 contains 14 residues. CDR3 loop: CASSSSGQGNGYTF. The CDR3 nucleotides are TGCGCCAGCAGCTCCTCAGGGCAGGGAAATGGCTACACCTTC.

CDR3 sequence reads: CASWHSNTGELFF. The CDR3 DNA reads TGTGCCAGTTGGCATTCGAACACCGGGGAGCTGTTTTTT. The V and J genes are TRBV19 and TRBJ2-2, with D uncertain. Trimming stripped 8 bases from V and 0 bases from J, with 7 bases between. The CDR3 runs 13 residues. Germline CDR1 LNHDA, CDR2 SQIVND (reference sequence). Full variable domain (rest looked up from reference TRBV19 and TRBJ2-2): DGGITQSPKYLFRKEGQNVTLSCEQNLNHDAMYWYRQDPGQGLRLIYYSQIVNDFQKGDIAEGYSVSREKKESFPLTVTSAQKNPTAFYLCASWHSNTGELFFGEGSRLTVL.

The CDR3 spells CASSFRAGVGEQYF. CDR3 sequence (DNA): TGTGCCAGCAGTTTCCGGGCGGGAGTCGGCGAGCAGTACTTC. The gene calls are TRBV6-5 and TRBJ2-7; 7 bases line up with TRBD2. CDR1 is MNHEY and CDR2 is SVGAGI in the germline V gene. V lost 4 bases, J lost 6 bases, and 9 bases stayed unmatched. The CDR3 contains 14 residues.

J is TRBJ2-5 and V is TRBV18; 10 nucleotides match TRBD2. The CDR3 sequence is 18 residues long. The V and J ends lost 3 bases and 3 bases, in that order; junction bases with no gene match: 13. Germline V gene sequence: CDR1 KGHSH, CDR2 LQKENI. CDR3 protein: CASSPYSSGSGVKETQYF. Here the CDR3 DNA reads TGTGCCAGCTCACCGTATTCTAGCGGGAGCGGGGTAAAAGAGACCCAGTACTTC.

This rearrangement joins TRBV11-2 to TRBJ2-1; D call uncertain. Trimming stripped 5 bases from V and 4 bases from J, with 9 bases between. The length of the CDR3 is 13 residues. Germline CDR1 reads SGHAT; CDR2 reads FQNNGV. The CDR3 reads CASSAWRYNEQFF. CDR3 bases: TGTGCCAGCAGCGCATGGCGGTACAATGAGCAGTTCTTC.

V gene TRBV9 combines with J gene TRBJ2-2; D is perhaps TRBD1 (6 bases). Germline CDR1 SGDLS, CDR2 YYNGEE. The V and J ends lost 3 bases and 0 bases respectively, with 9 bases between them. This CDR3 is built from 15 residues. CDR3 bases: TGTGCCAGCAGCGAGAGGACAGCGAACACCGGGGAGCTGTTTTTT. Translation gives CASSERTANTGELFF. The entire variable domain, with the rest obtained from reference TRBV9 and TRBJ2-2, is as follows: DSGVTQTPKHLITATGQRVTLRCSPRSGDLSVYWYQQSLDQGLQFLIQYYNGEERAKGNILERFSAQQFPDLHSELNLSSLELGDSALYFCASSERTANTGELFFGEGSRLTVL.

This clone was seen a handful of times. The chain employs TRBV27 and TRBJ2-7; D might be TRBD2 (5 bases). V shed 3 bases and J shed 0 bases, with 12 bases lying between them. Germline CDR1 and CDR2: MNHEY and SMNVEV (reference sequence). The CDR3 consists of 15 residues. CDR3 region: CASSFVASHSYEQYF. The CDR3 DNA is TGTGCCAGCAGTTTTGTAGCGAGCCACTCCTACGAGCAGTACTTC.

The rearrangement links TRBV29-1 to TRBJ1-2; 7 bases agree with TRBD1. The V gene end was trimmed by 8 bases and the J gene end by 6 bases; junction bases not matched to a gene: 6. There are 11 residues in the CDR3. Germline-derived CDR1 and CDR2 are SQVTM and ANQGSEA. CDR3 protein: CSSDRVDGYTF. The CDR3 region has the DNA TGCAGCTCCGACAGGGTCGATGGCTACACCTTC.

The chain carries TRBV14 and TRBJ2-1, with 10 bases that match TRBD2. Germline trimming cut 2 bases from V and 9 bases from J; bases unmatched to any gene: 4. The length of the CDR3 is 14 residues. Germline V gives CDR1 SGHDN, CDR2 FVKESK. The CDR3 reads CASSQTSGKSEQFF. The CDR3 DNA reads TGTGCCAGCAGCCAAACTAGCGGGAAAAGTGAGCAGTTCTTC.

The CDR3 sequence is CASRNTGLGAQYF. CDR3 DNA: TGTGCCAGCAGAAATACAGGCCTAGGAGCGCAGTATTTT. This chain links TRBV11-2 with TRBJ2-3; the D gene is possibly TRBD1 (5 bases). Germline values: CDR1 SGHAT, CDR2 FQNNGV. Trimming cost V 6 bases and J 10 bases, with 17 bases left between them. CDR3 length equals 13 residues.

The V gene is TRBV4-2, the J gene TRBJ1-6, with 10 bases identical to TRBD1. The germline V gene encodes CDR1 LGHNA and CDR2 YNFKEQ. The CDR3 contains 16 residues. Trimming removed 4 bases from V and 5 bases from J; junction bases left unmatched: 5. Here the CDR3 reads CASSRQGAMDNSPLHF. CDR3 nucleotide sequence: TGTGCCAGCAGCCGACAGGGGGCGATGGATAATTCACCCCTCCACTTT.

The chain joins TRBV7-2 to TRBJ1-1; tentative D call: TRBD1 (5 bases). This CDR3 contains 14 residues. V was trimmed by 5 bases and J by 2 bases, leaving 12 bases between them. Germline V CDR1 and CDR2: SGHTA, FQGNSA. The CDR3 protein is CASSQWGGNTEAFF. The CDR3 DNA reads TGTGCCAGCAGCCAATGGGGGGGAAACACTGAAGCTTTCTTT.

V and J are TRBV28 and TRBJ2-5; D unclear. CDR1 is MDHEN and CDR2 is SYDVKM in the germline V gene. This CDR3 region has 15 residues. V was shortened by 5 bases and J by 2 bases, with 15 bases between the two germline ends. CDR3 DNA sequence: TGTGCCAGCAGTGGTCATGGTGCCGGGCAAGAGACCCAGTACTTC. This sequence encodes CASSGHGAGQETQYF.

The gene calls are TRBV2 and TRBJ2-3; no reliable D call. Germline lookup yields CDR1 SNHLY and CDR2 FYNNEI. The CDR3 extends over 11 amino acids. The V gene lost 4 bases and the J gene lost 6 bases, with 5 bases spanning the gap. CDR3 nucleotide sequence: TGTGCCAGCAGTGGGGCGGATACGCAGTATTTT. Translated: CASSGADTQYF.

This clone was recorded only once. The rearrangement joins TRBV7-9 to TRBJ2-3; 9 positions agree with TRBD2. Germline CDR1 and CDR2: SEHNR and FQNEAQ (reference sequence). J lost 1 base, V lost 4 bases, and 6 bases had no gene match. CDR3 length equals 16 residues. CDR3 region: CASSSGVAGGTDTQYF. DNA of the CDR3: TGTGCCAGCAGCTCAGGGGTAGCGGGAGGCACAGATACGCAGTATTTT.

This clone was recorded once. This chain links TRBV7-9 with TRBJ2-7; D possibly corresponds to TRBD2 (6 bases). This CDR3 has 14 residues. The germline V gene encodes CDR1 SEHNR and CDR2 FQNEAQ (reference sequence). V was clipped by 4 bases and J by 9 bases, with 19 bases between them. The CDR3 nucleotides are TGTGCCAGCAGCTCACGGGTACGGGGGAGTGGGCAGTACTTC. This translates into CASSSRVRGSGQYF.

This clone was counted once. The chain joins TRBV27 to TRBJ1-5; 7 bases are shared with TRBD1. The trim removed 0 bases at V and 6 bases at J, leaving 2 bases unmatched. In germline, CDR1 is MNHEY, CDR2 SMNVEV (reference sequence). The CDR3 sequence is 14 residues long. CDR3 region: CASSLSTGRQPQHF. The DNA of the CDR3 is TGTGCCAGCAGTTTATCGACAGGGCGTCAGCCCCAGCATTTT.

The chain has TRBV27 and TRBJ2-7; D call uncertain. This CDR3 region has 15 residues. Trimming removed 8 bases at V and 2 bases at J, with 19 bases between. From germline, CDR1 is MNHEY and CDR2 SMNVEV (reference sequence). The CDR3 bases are TGTGCCAGCTCCAAAAAAGGAGACTCCACCTACGAGCAGTACTTC. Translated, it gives CASSKKGDSTYEQYF.